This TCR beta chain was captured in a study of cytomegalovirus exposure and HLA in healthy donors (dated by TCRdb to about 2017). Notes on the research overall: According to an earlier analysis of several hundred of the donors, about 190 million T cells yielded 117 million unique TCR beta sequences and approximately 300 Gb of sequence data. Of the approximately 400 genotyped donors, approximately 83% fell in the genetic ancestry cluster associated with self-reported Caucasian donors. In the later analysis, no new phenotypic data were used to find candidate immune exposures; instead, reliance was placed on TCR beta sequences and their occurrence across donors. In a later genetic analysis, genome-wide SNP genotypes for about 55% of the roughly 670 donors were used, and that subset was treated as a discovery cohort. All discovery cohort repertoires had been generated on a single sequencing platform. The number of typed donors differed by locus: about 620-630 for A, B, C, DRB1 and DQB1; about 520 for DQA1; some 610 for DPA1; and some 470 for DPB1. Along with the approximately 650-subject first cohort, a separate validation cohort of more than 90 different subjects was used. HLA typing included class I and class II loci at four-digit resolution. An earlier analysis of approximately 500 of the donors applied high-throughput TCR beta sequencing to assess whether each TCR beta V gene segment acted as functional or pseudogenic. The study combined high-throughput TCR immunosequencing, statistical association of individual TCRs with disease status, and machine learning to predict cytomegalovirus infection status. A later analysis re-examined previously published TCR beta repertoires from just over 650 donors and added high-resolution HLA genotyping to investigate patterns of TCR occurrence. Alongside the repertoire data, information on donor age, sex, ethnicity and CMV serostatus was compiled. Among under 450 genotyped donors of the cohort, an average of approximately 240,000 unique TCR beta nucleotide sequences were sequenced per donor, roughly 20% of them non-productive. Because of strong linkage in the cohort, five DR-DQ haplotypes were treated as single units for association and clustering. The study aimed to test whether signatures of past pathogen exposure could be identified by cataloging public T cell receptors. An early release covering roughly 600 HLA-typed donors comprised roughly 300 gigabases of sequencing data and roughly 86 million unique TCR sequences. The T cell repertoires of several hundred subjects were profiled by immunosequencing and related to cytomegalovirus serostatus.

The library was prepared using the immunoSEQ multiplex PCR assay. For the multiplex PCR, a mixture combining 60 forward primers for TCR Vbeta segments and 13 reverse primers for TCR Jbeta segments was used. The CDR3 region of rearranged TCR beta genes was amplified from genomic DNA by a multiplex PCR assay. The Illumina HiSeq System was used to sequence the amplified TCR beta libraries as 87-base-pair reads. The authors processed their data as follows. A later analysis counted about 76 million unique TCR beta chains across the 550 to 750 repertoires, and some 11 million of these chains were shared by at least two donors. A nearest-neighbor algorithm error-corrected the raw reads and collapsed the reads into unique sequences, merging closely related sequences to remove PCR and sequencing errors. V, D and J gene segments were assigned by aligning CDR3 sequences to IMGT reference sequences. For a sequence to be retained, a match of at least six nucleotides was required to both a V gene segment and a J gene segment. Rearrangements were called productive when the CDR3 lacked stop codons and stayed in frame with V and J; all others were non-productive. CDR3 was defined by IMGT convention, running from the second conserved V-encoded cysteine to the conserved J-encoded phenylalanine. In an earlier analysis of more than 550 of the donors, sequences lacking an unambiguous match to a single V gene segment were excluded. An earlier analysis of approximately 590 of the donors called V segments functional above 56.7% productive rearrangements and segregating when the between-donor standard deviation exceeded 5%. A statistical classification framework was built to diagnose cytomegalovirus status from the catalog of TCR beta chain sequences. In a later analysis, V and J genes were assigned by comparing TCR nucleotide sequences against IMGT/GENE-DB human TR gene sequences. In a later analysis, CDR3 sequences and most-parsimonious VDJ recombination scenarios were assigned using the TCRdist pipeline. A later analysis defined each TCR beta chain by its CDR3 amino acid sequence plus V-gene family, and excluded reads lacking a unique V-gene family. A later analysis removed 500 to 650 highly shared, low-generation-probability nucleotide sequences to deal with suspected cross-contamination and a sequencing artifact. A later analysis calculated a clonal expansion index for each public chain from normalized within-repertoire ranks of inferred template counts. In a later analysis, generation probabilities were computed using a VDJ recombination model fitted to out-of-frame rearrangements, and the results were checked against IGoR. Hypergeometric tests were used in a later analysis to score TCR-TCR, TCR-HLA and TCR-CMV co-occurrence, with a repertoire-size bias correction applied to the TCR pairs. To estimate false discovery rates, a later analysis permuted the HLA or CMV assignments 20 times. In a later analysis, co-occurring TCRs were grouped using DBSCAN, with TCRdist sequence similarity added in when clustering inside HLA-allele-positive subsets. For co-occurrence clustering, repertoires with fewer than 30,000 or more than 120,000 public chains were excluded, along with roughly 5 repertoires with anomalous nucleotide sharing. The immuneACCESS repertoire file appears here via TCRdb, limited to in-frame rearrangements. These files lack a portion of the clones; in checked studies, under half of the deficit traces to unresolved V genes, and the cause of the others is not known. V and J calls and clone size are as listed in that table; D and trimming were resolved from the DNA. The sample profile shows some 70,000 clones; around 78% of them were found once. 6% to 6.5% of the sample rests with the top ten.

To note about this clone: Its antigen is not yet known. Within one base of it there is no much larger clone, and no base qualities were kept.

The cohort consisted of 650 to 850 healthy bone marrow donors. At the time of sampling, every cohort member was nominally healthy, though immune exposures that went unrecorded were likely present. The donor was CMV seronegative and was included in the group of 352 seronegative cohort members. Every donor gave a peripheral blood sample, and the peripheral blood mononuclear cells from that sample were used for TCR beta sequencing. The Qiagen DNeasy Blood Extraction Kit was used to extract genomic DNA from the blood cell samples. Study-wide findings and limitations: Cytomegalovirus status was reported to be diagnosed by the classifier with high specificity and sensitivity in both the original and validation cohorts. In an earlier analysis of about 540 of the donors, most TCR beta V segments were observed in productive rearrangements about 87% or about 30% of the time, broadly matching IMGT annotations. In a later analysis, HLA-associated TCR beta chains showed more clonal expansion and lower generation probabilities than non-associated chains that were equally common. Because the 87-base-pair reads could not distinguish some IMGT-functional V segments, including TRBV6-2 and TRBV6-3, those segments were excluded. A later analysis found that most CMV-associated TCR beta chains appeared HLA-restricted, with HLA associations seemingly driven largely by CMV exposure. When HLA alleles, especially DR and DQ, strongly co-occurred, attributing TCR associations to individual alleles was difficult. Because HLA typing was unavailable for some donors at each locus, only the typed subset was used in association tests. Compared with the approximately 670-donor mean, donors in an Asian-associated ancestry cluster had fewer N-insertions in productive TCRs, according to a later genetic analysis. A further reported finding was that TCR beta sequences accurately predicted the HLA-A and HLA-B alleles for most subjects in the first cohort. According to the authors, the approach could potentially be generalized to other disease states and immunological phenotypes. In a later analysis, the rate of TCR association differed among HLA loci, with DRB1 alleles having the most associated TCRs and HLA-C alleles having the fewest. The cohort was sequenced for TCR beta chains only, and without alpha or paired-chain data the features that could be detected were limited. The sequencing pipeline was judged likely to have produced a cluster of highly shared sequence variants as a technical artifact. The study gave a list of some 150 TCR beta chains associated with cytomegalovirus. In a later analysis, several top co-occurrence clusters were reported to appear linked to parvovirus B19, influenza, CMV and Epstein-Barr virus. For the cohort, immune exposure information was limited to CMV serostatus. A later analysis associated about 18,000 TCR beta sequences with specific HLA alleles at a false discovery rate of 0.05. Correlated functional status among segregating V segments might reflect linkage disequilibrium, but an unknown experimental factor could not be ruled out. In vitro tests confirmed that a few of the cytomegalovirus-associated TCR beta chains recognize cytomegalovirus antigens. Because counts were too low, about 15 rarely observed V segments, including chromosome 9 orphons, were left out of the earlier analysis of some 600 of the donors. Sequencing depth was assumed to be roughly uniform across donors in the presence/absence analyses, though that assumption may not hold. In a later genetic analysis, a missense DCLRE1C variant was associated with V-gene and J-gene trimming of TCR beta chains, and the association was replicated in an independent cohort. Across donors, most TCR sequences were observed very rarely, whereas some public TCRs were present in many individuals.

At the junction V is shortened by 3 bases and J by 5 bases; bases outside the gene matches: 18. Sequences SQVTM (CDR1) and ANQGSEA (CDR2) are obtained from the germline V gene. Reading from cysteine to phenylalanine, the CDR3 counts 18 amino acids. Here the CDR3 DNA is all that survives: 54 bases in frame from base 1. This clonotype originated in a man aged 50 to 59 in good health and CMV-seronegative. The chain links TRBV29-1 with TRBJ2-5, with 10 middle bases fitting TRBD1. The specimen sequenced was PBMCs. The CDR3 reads CSVDPWGGTGDGGETQYF. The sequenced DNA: TGCAGCGTTGACCCCTGGGGCGGGACAGGGGATGGTGGGGAGACCCAGTACTTC.